Below, 30 T cell receptor beta chains from the same sample are listed, as sequenced in a study of T cells in Graves' hyperthyroidism and ophthalmopathy. RNA transcripts were the template for amplifying TCR beta CDR3 regions. HTBI primers were employed in a first-round RT-PCR of the TCR CDR3. TCRdb passed the multiplex PCR reads through MiXCR, listing each CDR3 protein once. The profile shows some 350,000 distinct CDR3 sequences, roughly 15% of them singletons. The source material was blood. The source is a woman between 35 and 50 years old with Graves' ophthalmopathy.

Ten or more counts support this clonotype. This chain connects TRBV12-3 or TRBV12-4 to TRBJ2-7; a weak D match, TRBD2 (6 bases). CDR3 length: 15 residues. V was pared by 5 bases and J by 0 bases, with 14 bases between. CDR3 bases: TGTGCCAGCAGTCCCGCCGGCGGGATCTCCTACGAGCAGTACTTC. As protein: CASSPAGGISYEQYF.

Only a few counts were recorded for this clonotype. The chain carries TRBV7-2 and TRBJ2-2; weak D call: TRBD2 (6 bases). From germline, CDR1 is SGHTA and CDR2 FQGNSA. The CDR3 spans 18 residues. Trimming left V 1 base short and J 1 base short, with 16 bases between. The CDR3, as DNA: TGTGCCAGCAGCTTAGTATGGGGCGGGACGGTGAACACCGGGGAGCTGTTTTTT. This translates into CASSLVWGGTVNTGELFF.

This clonotype was picked up many times. The chain uses TRBV20-1 and TRBJ1-1; no clear D. Germline lookup yields CDR1 DFQATT and CDR2 SNEGSKA (reference sequence). This CDR3 contains 14 residues. V lost 7 bases to trimming and J lost 0 bases, with 15 bases between them. Written as DNA, the CDR3 is TGCAGTGTTATAGACTGGTCCTTGAACACTGAAGCTTTCTTT. It encodes CSVIDWSLNTEAFF.

This clonotype was detected a few times. CDR3 sequence: CASSQHPPYGYTF. The CDR3 DNA reads as TGTGCCAGCAGCCAACACCCCCCCTATGGCTACACCTTC. The chain couples TRBV14 to TRBJ1-2; no clear D. V was trimmed by 2 bases and J by 4 bases, leaving 8 bases between them. The CDR3 covers 13 residues. Germline V gene sequence: CDR1 SGHDN, CDR2 FVKESK.

This rearrangement joins TRBV6-1 to TRBJ2-4; 13 bases align to TRBD2. Germline assignment: CDR1 MNHNS and CDR2 SASEGT. After removal of 9 bases from V and 8 bases from J, the junction contained 10 bases not matched to a gene. This CDR3 is 15 amino acids long. The CDR3 protein is CASRPGTSGTDIQYF. DNA of the CDR3: TGTGCCAGTCGTCCCGGGACTAGCGGGACGGACATTCAGTACTTC.

The sample holds many counts of this clonotype. The chain is built from TRBV2 and TRBJ2-7; D is possibly TRBD1 or TRBD2 (6 bases each). Germline V gives CDR1 SNHLY, CDR2 FYNNEI. Deletions cut 3 bases from V and 4 bases from J, with 13 bases between. This CDR3 has 14 amino acids. The CDR3 here is CASSERGERYEQYF. CDR3 DNA: TGTGCCAGCAGTGAGAGGGGGGAACGGTACGAGCAGTACTTC.

This clonotype was observed at least ten times. The CDR3 loop is CAISPSGEQYF. Written as DNA, the CDR3 is TGTGCCATCAGTCCCAGCGGCGAGCAGTACTTC. This rearrangement joins TRBV10-3 to TRBJ2-7; a possible D gene is TRBD2 (5 bases). Looked up from germline, CDR1 is ENHRY and CDR2 is SYGVKD. Trimming removed 5 bases from V and 6 bases from J, with 8 bases in between. This CDR3 comprises 11 residues.

This clonotype was counted between two and nine times. This chain links TRBV20-1 with TRBJ1-5; D is undetermined. The CDR3 runs to 16 residues. CDR1 is DFQATT and CDR2 is SNEGSKA in the germline V gene (reference sequence). V was shortened by 0 bases and J by 3 bases, with 15 bases between the two germline ends. CDR3 nucleotide sequence: TGCAGTGCTAGAGATGCGGGTGCTGGTACCAATCAGCCCCAGCATTTT. Translated: CSARDAGAGTNQPQHF.

This chain uses TRBV9 with TRBJ2-7; TRBD2 is a possible D gene (5 bases). Germline CDR1 SGDLS, CDR2 YYNGEE. Trimming shortened V by 0 bases and J by 6 bases, and 16 bases separated the two germline ends. The CDR3 loop spans 15 amino acids. CDR3 sequence: CASSVGEMGVSEQYF. CDR3 nucleotide sequence: TGTGCCAGCAGCGTAGGAGAGATGGGAGTCAGCGAGCAGTACTTC.

This clonotype was seen at least ten times. The rearrangement links TRBV6-1 to TRBJ2-2, with D tentatively TRBD1 or TRBD2 (6 bases each). The CDR3 covers 18 residues. Trimming pared 8 bases from V and 1 base from J, leaving 23 bases between. Germline CDR1 and CDR2: MNHNS and SASEGT. CDR3 amino acids: CASDRRRGADLNTGELFF. CDR3 bases: TGTGCCAGCGACCGACGTAGGGGGGCGGACCTGAACACCGGGGAGCTGTTTTTT.

This chain connects TRBV4-1 to TRBJ1-2, with D possibly being TRBD1 (5 bases). The germline V and J ends were trimmed by 4 bases and 10 bases, with 13 bases remaining between them. CDR3 size: 12 residues. The V gene's germline CDR1 is MGHRA and CDR2 YSYEKL. Written as DNA, the CDR3 is TGCGCCAGCAGCCTGGGGGTTTTTGACTACACCTTC. This translates into CASSLGVFDYTF.

This clonotype was seen many times. The chain employs TRBV7-6 and TRBJ2-2, with 12 bases matching TRBD1. The germline CDR1 and CDR2 sequences are SGHVS and FNYEAQ. V was clipped by 5 bases and J by 6 bases; unmatched bases: 4. The CDR3 sequence is 15 residues long. CDR3: CASSEGQGAAGELFF. The CDR3 region has the DNA TGTGCCAGCAGCGAGGGACAGGGGGCTGCCGGGGAGCTGTTTTTT.

This clonotype was counted between two and nine times. J is TRBJ2-3 and V is TRBV29-1; perhaps D is TRBD1 or TRBD2 (5 bases each). The CDR3 sequence is 17 residues long. Germline V gives CDR1 SQVTM, CDR2 ANQGSEA. Trimming removed 3 bases at V and 2 bases at J, with 21 bases between. CDR3 sequence (DNA): TGCAGCGTTGACAGTAGGTCAGGGCGAGGGGTCACAGATACGCAGTATTTT. It specifies CSVDSRSGRGVTDTQYF.

This clonotype was seen ten or more times. This sequence joins TRBV6-1 and TRBJ1-1; the match to TRBD1 covers 7 bases. The V gene end was trimmed by 5 bases and the J gene end by 4 bases; junction bases not matched to a gene: 4. Germline CDR1 is MNHNS and CDR2 is SASEGT. This CDR3 region has 13 residues. The CDR3 loop reads CASSMRGLTEAFF. CDR3 in DNA: TGTGCCAGCAGTATGAGGGGGCTCACTGAAGCTTTCTTT.

The J gene is TRBJ2-5, the V gene TRBV20-1; D is possibly TRBD1 (6 bases). The V and J ends lost 1 base and 12 bases respectively, with 21 bases between them. This CDR3 is built from 14 residues. Germline V lookup: CDR1 DFQATT, CDR2 SNEGSKA (reference sequence). CDR3 nucleotide sequence: TGCAGTGCTAGAGGCCAGAGGACAGCGAAAACGAAGTACTTC. Protein sequence: CSARGQRTAKTKYF.

The sample holds many counts of this clonotype. The J gene is TRBJ1-2, the V gene TRBV6-1, with D perhaps TRBD1 (5 bases). V gave up 6 bases and J gave up 3 bases, with 14 bases separating them. Germline V lookup: CDR1 MNHNS, CDR2 SASEGT. This CDR3 spans 14 amino acids. In DNA, the CDR3 is TGTGCCAGCAGGAAGTACCTGGGGGACTATGGCTACACCTTC. Its protein is CASRKYLGDYGYTF.

This clonotype has at least ten counts. V usage is TRBV20-1 and J usage is TRBJ2-7; no firm D call. The V end lost 1 base, the J end lost 1 base, and 5 bases lay between the germline ends. Germline V gene data show CDR1 as DFQATT and CDR2 as SNEGSKA (reference sequence). CDR3 size: 12 residues. The CDR3 bases are TGCAGTGCTAGAGGCAGTTCCTACGAGCAGTACTTC. Translation gives CSARGSSYEQYF.

The chain carries TRBV20-1 and TRBJ2-1; 11 bases align to TRBD2. The CDR3 is 15 amino acids. The V and J ends lost 3 bases and 7 bases, in that order; junction bases with no gene match: 8. Germline V gene sequence: CDR1 DFQATT, CDR2 SNEGSKA (reference sequence). The CDR3 DNA reads as TGCAGTGCTAGGGAACTAGCGGGAGTGTGGAATGAGCAGTTCTTC. Translation: CSARELAGVWNEQFF.

This clonotype was seen many times. V is TRBV12-3 or TRBV12-4 and J is TRBJ2-5; TRBD2 matches at 11 bases. Trimming took 3 bases from V and 0 from J; bases not matched to a gene: 6. CDR3 length: 17 residues. Here the CDR3 reads CASSFSGGARNQETQYF. The DNA for the CDR3 is TGTGCCAGCAGTTTTAGCGGGGGGGCCAGGAACCAAGAGACCCAGTACTTC.

This clonotype has just a few counts. A much larger clone differs from this one at a single base, so this may be a read error. The chain employs TRBV20-1 and TRBJ2-3; D is possibly TRBD2 (5 bases). The CDR3 spans 13 residues. Germline-derived CDR1 and CDR2 are DFQATT and SNEGSKA (reference sequence). The CDR3 reads CSTRVPNTDTQYF. Here the CDR3 DNA reads TGCAGTACTAGAGTCCCTAACACAGATACGCAGTATTTT.

There are many counts of this clonotype. This chain connects TRBV20-1 to TRBJ2-7, with 7 bases that match TRBD1. Germline CDR1 and CDR2: DFQATT and SNEGSKA (reference sequence). Trimming at V came to 4 bases and at J to 3 bases, leaving 9 bases not matched to a gene. The CDR3 spans 14 residues. CDR3 amino acids: CSAIRQGPGYEQYF. The CDR3 DNA sequence: TGCAGTGCTATACGACAGGGCCCTGGCTACGAGCAGTACTTC.

The table lists this clonotype with many counts. V and J are TRBV7-6 and TRBJ2-1; perhaps TRBD2 as D (6 bases). The germline gives CDR1 SGHVS, CDR2 FNYEAQ. V shed 5 bases and J shed 6 bases, with 8 bases lying between them. The CDR3 runs 12 residues. The CDR3 loop reads CASSRAGNEQFF. The CDR3 DNA follows: TGTGCCAGCAGCCGAGCGGGCAATGAGCAGTTCTTC.

This clonotype was recorded at least ten times. The chain couples TRBV5-6 to TRBJ1-5; D gene uncertain. The length of the CDR3 is 14 residues. Germline CDR1 and CDR2: SGHDT and YYEEEE. Trimming shortened V by 4 bases and J by 1 base, and 9 bases separated the two germline ends. This chain's CDR3 is CASSLTFSNQPQHF. The CDR3 nucleotides are TGTGCCAGCAGCCTGACATTCAGCAATCAGCCCCAGCATTTT. Variable domain in full (rest from reference TRBV5-6 and TRBJ1-5): DAGVTQSPTHLIKTRGQQVTLRCSPKSGHDTVSWYQQALGQGPQFIFQYYEEEERQRGNFPDRFSGHQFPNYSSELNVNALLLGDSALYLCASSLTFSNQPQHFGDGTRLSIL.

This clonotype appeared many times. The gene calls are TRBV2 and TRBJ1-4; a weak D match, TRBD1 (6 bases). This CDR3 spans 10 amino acids. Germline V gene sequence: CDR1 SNHLY, CDR2 FYNNEI. Trimming took 9 bases from V and 10 from J, leaving 9 bases between them. In nucleotides, the CDR3 is TGTGCCAGTTCCAGGGGAAAACTGTTTTTT. Its protein product is CASSRGKLFF. Complete variable domain (other parts from reference TRBV2 and TRBJ1-4): EPEVTQTPSHQVTQMGQEVILRCVPISNHLYFYWYRQILGQKVEFLVSFYNNEISEKSEIFDDQFSVERPDGSNFTLKIRSTKLEDSAMYFCASSRGKLFFGSGTQLSVL.

The sample holds many counts of this clonotype. J is TRBJ1-1 and V is TRBV5-1; D unclear. V was shortened by 4 bases and J by 4 bases, with 17 bases between the two germline ends. The CDR3 is made up of 15 amino acids. Germline CDR1 SGHRS, CDR2 YFSETQ. The CDR3 loop is CASSPTPGGTTEAFF. Written as DNA, the CDR3 is TGCGCCAGCAGCCCCACCCCAGGCGGAACCACTGAAGCTTTCTTT.

This clonotype was recorded many times. The chain carries TRBV6-1 and TRBJ1-2, with D tentatively TRBD1 (5 bases). The V end was cut by 2 bases, the J end by 8 bases, with 12 bases between. The germline gives CDR1 MNHNS, CDR2 SASEGT. The CDR3 runs to 13 residues. Here the CDR3 reads CASSELPGGGYTF. DNA of the CDR3: TGTGCCAGCAGTGAACTCCCGGGGGGAGGCTACACCTTC.

Here the CDR3 DNA reads TGCGCCAGCAGCCTGCGGGGGGGCCCACCCTACAATGAGCAGTTCTTC. This codes for CASSLRGGPPYNEQFF. The chain joins TRBV5-1 to TRBJ2-1, with 9 bases matching TRBD2. In germline, CDR1 is SGHRS, CDR2 YFSETQ. The CDR3 totals 16 residues. J gave up 2 bases and V 4 bases, and 7 bases lay outside the gene matches.

The sample holds a few counts of this clonotype. The genes are TRBV24-1 and TRBJ1-5; D gene ambiguous. Germline loops: CDR1 KGHDR, CDR2 SFDVKD. The V gene lost 5 bases and the J gene lost 2 bases, with 9 bases spanning the gap. This CDR3 comprises 14 residues. The CDR3 DNA sequence: TGTGCCACCAGTGGTACTTGGGGCAATCAGCCCCAGCATTTT. Translated: CATSGTWGNQPQHF.

This clonotype showed up just a few times. The chain uses TRBV7-9 and TRBJ1-4; the D is unclear. The V gene lost 2 bases and the J gene lost 4 bases, with 11 bases spanning the gap. The germline gives CDR1 SEHNR, CDR2 FQNEAQ (reference sequence). CDR3 length equals 15 residues. CDR3 region: CASSLLGPSNEKLFF. The CDR3 DNA is TGTGCCAGCAGCTTATTAGGACCGAGTAATGAAAAACTGTTTTTT.

The V call is TRBV12-3 or TRBV12-4, the J call TRBJ2-7; tentative D call: TRBD1 (6 bases). The V gene lost 7 bases and the J gene lost 4 bases, with 14 bases spanning the gap. The length of the CDR3 is 13 residues. As DNA, the CDR3 is TGTGCCAGCACCCTGGACAGAGGGTACGAGCAGTACTTC. Its protein product is CASTLDRGYEQYF.